The rows below give T cell receptor beta chains drawn from one sample of a study of vaccination and CD4 T cells after COVID-19. These TCRs are of unknown antigen specificity. Using its own MiXCR run on the PCR reads, TCRdb lists one record per CDR3 protein. The table records roughly 7,600 distinct CDR3 sequences, over 30% of them present only once. The sample comprised CD4+ T cells from blood, cultured in vitro. The receptor set was obtained from a human donor in good health. Each CDR3 is given without its conserved first and last residue. The order of the fields is J gene, V gene, clone size, CDR3 protein. Not every row has a clone size; where given, it reads once, few, many or a size class.

TRBJ1-5,TRBV28,.,ASNPDNSNQPQH
TRBJ2-1,TRBV7-9,.,ASSSYGGFEQF
TRBJ2-3,TRBV6-1,once,ASSGRTSGVTDTQY
TRBJ1-1,TRBV29-1,.,SGEMGVGEAF
TRBJ1-1,TRBV5-3,.,ARSLILWSGYDTEAF
TRBJ1-1,TRBV20-1,.,SATPRGAGGAF
TRBJ2-3,TRBV20-1,.,SARGQLGGGAGADTQY
TRBJ1-1,TRBV5-6,.,ASSFQGNTEAF
TRBJ1-2,TRBV15,few,ATSKGAADLEGYT
TRBJ2-7,TRBV6-1,.,AISTGTGSYEQY
TRBJ1-1,TRBV19,few,ASSLNRNTEAF
TRBJ1-2,TRBV4-1,.,ASTTKPGAPANYGYT
TRBJ1-2,TRBV19,few,ASTPFGNYGYT
TRBJ1-2,TRBV5-1,few,ASSAGTYGYT
TRBJ2-7,TRBV19,.,ASRPAGNSYEQY
TRBJ1-5,TRBV28,.,ASYGGTVYQPQH
TRBJ1-3,TRBV6-1,.,ASRGFGSGNTIY
TRBJ1-6,TRBV15,.,ATSRVPRSTGNSPLH
TRBJ2-5,TRBV20-1,few,SAGILAGGPRETQY
TRBJ2-3,TRBV11-2,.,ASSQGQRGLHTQY
TRBJ2-3,TRBV5-8,few,ASSFVTGGVGTDTQY
TRBJ1-1,TRBV20-1,few,SAKTPRAKSTEAF
TRBJ1-2,TRBV20-1,.,SARDEITGNIGVYGYT
TRBJ2-1,TRBV20-1,few,SAPMGASSYNEQF
TRBJ2-2,TRBV5-1,.,ASSLADRGPPNTGELF
TRBJ2-7,TRBV7-9,.,ASSLAVGVIGEQY
TRBJ2-7,TRBV20-1,.,SATLPLVAPYEQY
TRBJ2-5,TRBV19,few,ASSQYWTSGQETQY
TRBJ1-6,TRBV7-8,.,ASSPPTGGNSPLH
TRBJ1-1,TRBV7-9,.,ASSPLRGAGTEAF
TRBJ1-2,TRBV6-1,.,ASKTGTAYGYT
TRBJ1-2,TRBV7-2,large,ASSQDRGLGGYT
TRBJ1-5,TRBV24-1,.,ATSDDRQGGQPQH
TRBJ1-2,TRBV5-1,.,ASSSQVTGGSYGYT
TRBJ2-5,TRBV24-1,.,ATSEDRERETQY
TRBJ2-4,TRBV20-1,.,SAKTPGGKNIQY
TRBJ2-1,TRBV7-2,medium-sized,ASSLGGVWVSSYNEQF
TRBJ1-5,TRBV6-5,few,ASSYLGAAGVSSSNQPQH
TRBJ1-2,TRBV4-3,.,ASSQDYRGHNGYT
TRBJ2-1,TRBV7-2,.,ASSWTRGNEQF
TRBJ1-1,TRBV10-1,few,ASSESALNTEAF
TRBJ2-5,TRBV12-3/TRBV12-4,.,ASSLVETQY
TRBJ1-5,TRBV19,few,ASSTRQGGGQPQH
TRBJ2-7,TRBV6-2/TRBV6-3,.,ASSYPIGEQY
TRBJ1-1,TRBV6-1,few,ASRPTSVGRDTEAF
TRBJ2-5,TRBV7-2,.,ASSLAGPGGETQY
TRBJ2-7,TRBV7-2,.,ASSLLDESYEQY
TRBJ2-1,TRBV11-3,.,ASSLGRREDPGNEQF
TRBJ1-2,TRBV7-9,.,ASSLLTGDGYT
TRBJ2-7,TRBV20-1,.,SASRSGQGTHEQY
TRBJ1-1,TRBV20-1,.,SAARGLNTEAF
TRBJ2-3,TRBV27,.,ASSLYGTSGGSFTDTQY
TRBJ1-2,TRBV2,few,ASRPDERGYGYT
TRBJ1-2,TRBV7-9,.,ASSLALGGAGYGYT
TRBJ1-6,TRBV25-1,.,ASSFAFRGQKDSPLH